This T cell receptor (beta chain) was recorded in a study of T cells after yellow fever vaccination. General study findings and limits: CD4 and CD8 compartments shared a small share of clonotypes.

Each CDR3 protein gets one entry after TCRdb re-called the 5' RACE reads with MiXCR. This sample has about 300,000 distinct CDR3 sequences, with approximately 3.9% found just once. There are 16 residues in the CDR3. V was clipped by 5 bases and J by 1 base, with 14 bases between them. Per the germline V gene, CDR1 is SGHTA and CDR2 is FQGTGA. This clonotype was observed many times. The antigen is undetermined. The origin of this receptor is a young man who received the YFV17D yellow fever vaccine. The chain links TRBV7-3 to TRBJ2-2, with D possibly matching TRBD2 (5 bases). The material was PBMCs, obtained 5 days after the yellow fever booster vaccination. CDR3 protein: CASSRGPAGNTGELFF. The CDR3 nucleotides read TGTGCCAGCAGCCGAGGCCCCGCGGGGAACACCGGGGAGCTGTTTTTT.